These 30 T cell receptor beta chains were sequenced from one sample in a study of blood T cells in healthy people across ages. PCR was performed a second time for roughly 7 to 11 cycles using a sample-barcoded 5' primer and a J-beta primer mix. MiXCR was run by TCRdb on the 5' RACE reads, yielding one entry per CDR3 protein. The table records 750,000 to 1,000,000 distinct CDR3 sequences, 25% to 30% of them present only once. A further study also used this sample, focusing on T cells of mothers and their children.

What was sequenced was blood. These TCRs come from a woman aged 40 to 50 in good health.

The rearrangement links TRBV5-1 to TRBJ2-7; either TRBD1 or TRBD2 may supply D (6 bases each). The CDR3 covers 14 residues. Per germline, CDR1 SGHRS and CDR2 YFSETQ. Trimming shortened V by 7 bases and J by 3 bases, and 17 bases separated the two germline ends. The CDR3 loop is CASSVAGDCYEQYF. CDR3 nucleotide sequence: TGCGCCAGCTCGGTGGCAGGGGACTGCTACGAGCAGTACTTC. The variable domain in full, completed from reference TRBV5-1 and TRBJ2-7, reads KAGVTQTPRYLIKTRGQQVTLSCSPISGHRSVSWYQQTPGQGLQFLFEYFSETQRNKGNFPGRFSGRQFSNSRSEMNVSTLELGDSALYLCASSVAGDCYEQYFGPGTRLTVT.

Note on this clonotype: One base away lies a much larger clone, so this may be a sequencing read error. The rearrangement joins TRBV29-1 to TRBJ2-3; 12 bases map to TRBD1. Per germline, CDR1 SQVTM and CDR2 ANQGSEA. J gave up 4 bases and V 6 bases, and 5 bases lay outside the gene matches. The CDR3 runs to 14 residues. DNA of the CDR3: TGCAGCGTCCGAAGGGACAGGGGGCCAGATACGCAGTATTTT. Translation gives CSVRRDRGPDTQYF.

This clonotype was picked up a small number of times. V gene TRBV20-1 combines with J gene TRBJ2-4; no reliable D call. V gave up 0 bases and J gave up 13 bases, with 22 bases separating them. The CDR3 runs 15 residues. CDR1 and CDR2 (germline): DFQATT, SNEGSKA (reference sequence). The CDR3 region has the DNA TGCAGTGCTAGAGAATGGGCGGTGTTAGGCAATGAGCAGTACTTC. It translates to CSAREWAVLGNEQYF.

The chain recombines TRBV28 with TRBJ1-6; D gene unclear. The CDR3 spans 11 residues. The V and J ends lost 5 bases and 6 bases respectively, with 2 bases between them. Germline V gives CDR1 MDHEN, CDR2 SYDVKM. The DNA for the CDR3 is TGTGCCAGCAGTCCTAATTCACCCCTCCACTTT. Translation gives CASSPNSPLHF.

This clonotype has only a few counts. This rearrangement joins TRBV6-2 or TRBV6-3 to TRBJ2-1; D is ambiguous. Germline V gives CDR1 MNHEY, CDR2 SVGEGT. Trimming left V 3 bases short and J 10 bases short, with 13 bases between. The CDR3 contains 13 residues. The DNA for the CDR3 is TGTGCCAGCAGTTATCTGGTTAAGGGCGAGCAGTTCTTC. Translated, it gives CASSYLVKGEQFF.

Only a few counts were recorded for this clonotype. This chain links TRBV7-9 with TRBJ1-1; 8 bases agree with TRBD1. V trimming: 5 bases; J trimming: 4 bases; junction bases outside the gene matches: 9. The germline gives CDR1 SEHNR, CDR2 FQNEAQ (reference sequence). The CDR3 has 15 residues. CDR3 DNA sequence: TGTGCCAGCAGCCCAACCAGACAGGGGACCACTGAAGCTTTCTTT. It specifies CASSPTRQGTTEAFF.

The chain joins TRBV20-1 to TRBJ2-3; TRBD1 might be the D (6 bases). CDR1 DFQATT and CDR2 SNEGSKA come from the germline V gene (reference sequence). CDR3 size: 13 residues. Trimming removed 2 bases at V and 5 bases at J, with 11 bases between. The CDR3 sequence is CSARRQGIDTQYF. The CDR3 nucleotides are TGCAGTGCTAGAAGGCAGGGGATAGATACGCAGTATTTT.

The chain couples TRBV12-3 or TRBV12-4 to TRBJ2-7; no definite D call. Trimming cost V 4 bases and J 1 base, with 11 bases left between them. This CDR3 is built from 14 residues. The chain's CDR3 is CASSWNSNSYEQYF. DNA for the CDR3: TGTGCCAGCAGTTGGAACAGCAATTCCTACGAGCAGTACTTC.

The chain combines TRBV6-1 with TRBJ1-2; 9 bases are a match to TRBD1. J lost 7 bases, V lost 1 base, and 4 bases had no gene match. Germline lookup yields CDR1 MNHNS and CDR2 SASEGT. This CDR3 region has 14 residues. The CDR3 DNA reads TGTGCCAGCAGTGAAGACAGGGGGCTAGGTGGCTACACCTTC. Translation: CASSEDRGLGGYTF.

The chain employs TRBV15 and TRBJ1-5; D gene ambiguous. Germline CDR1 and CDR2: LNHNV and YYDKDF (reference sequence). CDR3 length equals 15 residues. V was clipped by 0 bases and J by 4 bases, with 10 bases between them. CDR3 sequence: CATSRDSGFNQPQHF. The CDR3 DNA follows: TGTGCCACCAGCAGAGATAGTGGGTTTAATCAGCCCCAGCATTTT.

The chain uses TRBV3-1 and TRBJ1-1; 8 nucleotides match TRBD1. The CDR3 covers 16 residues. Per the germline V gene, CDR1 is LGHDT and CDR2 is YNNKEL (reference sequence). The ends lost 4 bases at V and 0 bases at J; junction bases unmatched: 7. The CDR3 spells CASSLGTGALNTEAFF. The DNA of the CDR3 is TGTGCCAGCAGCCTCGGGACAGGAGCCTTGAACACTGAAGCTTTCTTT.

This clonotype was picked up many times. The genes are TRBV29-1 and TRBJ2-1; 7 bases align to TRBD1. Per germline, CDR1 SQVTM and CDR2 ANQGSEA. This CDR3 has 14 residues. After removal of 3 bases from V and 5 bases from J, the junction contained 7 bases not matched to a gene. The CDR3, as DNA: TGCAGCGTTGAGACAGGGATCCACAACAATGAGCAGTTCTTC. This codes for CSVETGIHNNEQFF.

As to this clonotype: This may be a read error, as it is one base from a much larger clone. The CDR3 DNA reads TGTGCCAGCAGCGTAGTCCCACAGGGGGCTGGGGGCAATGAGCAGTACTTC. Translating it yields CASSVVPQGAGGNEQYF. J is TRBJ2-7 and V is TRBV9; 9 bases align to TRBD1. The CDR3 runs 17 residues. Germline loops: CDR1 SGDLS, CDR2 YYNGEE. V shed 0 bases and J 7 bases; nucleotides not matched to a gene: 14.

This clonotype was picked up a small number of times. V usage is TRBV27 and J usage is TRBJ1-1; D may be TRBD1 (5 bases). V lost 11 bases and J 4 bases, leaving 17 bases between the germline ends. Germline CDR1 is MNHEY and CDR2 is SMNVEV (reference sequence). The CDR3 totals 13 residues. The CDR3 spells CAASRAGGTEAFF. DNA of the CDR3: TGTGCCGCTAGTAGGGCCGGGGGCACTGAAGCTTTCTTT.

This clonotype was picked up a small number of times. The chain links TRBV5-1 to TRBJ2-3; no clear D gene. V was pared by 0 bases and J by 0 bases, with 5 bases between. Germline V gene sequence: CDR1 SGHRS, CDR2 YFSETQ. The CDR3 has 14 amino acids. The CDR3 coding sequence is TGCGCCAGCAGCTTGGCTATGAGCACAGATACGCAGTATTTT. Translating it yields CASSLAMSTDTQYF.

This clonotype was picked up many times. The chain carries TRBV25-1 and TRBJ2-7; tentative D call: TRBD1 (5 bases). CDR1 is MGHDK, CDR2 SYGVNS, per germline. With 3 bases removed from V and 5 bases from J, the gap between germline ends came to 5 bases. CDR3 size: 11 residues. CDR3 loop: CASSDRDEQYF. The CDR3 region has the DNA TGTGCCAGCAGTGACAGGGACGAGCAGTACTTC.

Points on this clonotype: One junction end does not reproduce the germline sequence, and a read error may be involved. This sequence joins TRBV14 and TRBJ2-3; the D gene is possibly TRBD2 (6 bases). This CDR3 is built from 14 residues. Germline V gene lookup returns CDR1 SGHDN and CDR2 FVKESK. For the CDR3, the DNA is TGTGCCGGCAGTCTAGCGATTAGCACAGATACGCAGTATTTT. Protein: CAGSLAISTDTQYF.

The J gene is TRBJ2-7, the V gene TRBV7-2, with TRBD1 matching 10 bases. CDR1 and CDR2 from the germline V gene are SGHTA and FQGNSA. The CDR3 consists of 16 residues. V lost 5 bases to trimming and J lost 5 bases; unmatched junction nucleotides: 12. CDR3 region: CASSPTGGPQGNEQYF. Written as DNA, the CDR3 is TGTGCCAGCAGCCCGACAGGGGGCCCTCAGGGCAACGAGCAGTACTTC.

This chain links TRBV12-3 or TRBV12-4 with TRBJ2-5; D is perhaps TRBD1 (5 bases). The CDR3 runs to 13 residues. V lost 2 bases and J 10 bases, leaving 14 bases between the germline ends. CDR3 nucleotides: TGTGCCAGCAGTTTAAAGGGGCTCAATGACCAGTACTTC. Amino acids: CASSLKGLNDQYF.

The sample holds a few counts of this clonotype. V gene TRBV9 combines with J gene TRBJ1-1; no firm D call. V was shortened by 0 bases and J by 5 bases, with 14 bases between the two germline ends. Germline V CDR1 and CDR2: SGDLS, YYNGEE. This CDR3 is built from 15 residues. The CDR3 reads CASSVEWEGSTEAFF. The CDR3 coding sequence is TGTGCCAGCAGCGTAGAATGGGAGGGAAGTACTGAAGCTTTCTTT.

The J gene is TRBJ2-4, the V gene TRBV28, with D tentatively TRBD1 (6 bases). The CDR3 totals 16 residues. Per the germline V gene, CDR1 is MDHEN and CDR2 is SYDVKM. V lost 3 bases, J lost 3 bases, and 15 bases lay in between. The DNA for the CDR3 is TGTGCCAGCAGTTTCTCCGACAGGATGGGCAAAAACATTCAGTACTTC. Amino acid sequence: CASSFSDRMGKNIQYF.

In DNA form, the CDR3 reads TGCAGTGCAAGGGACACTGAGGTCTTTTACGAGCAGTACTTC. Encoded protein: CSARDTEVFYEQYF. The rearrangement links TRBV20-1 to TRBJ2-7, with a tentative D call TRBD1 (6 bases). The CDR3 loop spans 14 amino acids. Germline V lookup: CDR1 DFQATT, CDR2 SNEGSKA (reference sequence). V was trimmed by 6 bases and J by 4 bases, leaving 19 bases between them.

The genes are TRBV12-3 or TRBV12-4 and TRBJ1-1, with D hard to call. The CDR3 has 12 amino acids. Trimming took 5 bases from V and 6 from J, leaving 10 bases between them. In nucleotides, the CDR3 is TGTGCCAGCAGTAAGGTCGTCTCTGAAGCTTTCTTT. Its protein is CASSKVVSEAFF.

The chain is built from TRBV12-3 or TRBV12-4 and TRBJ2-4; D is undetermined. V shed 6 bases and J shed 13 bases, with 16 bases lying between them. The CDR3 totals 12 residues. The CDR3 sequence: CASRTSGHEQYF. CDR3 in DNA: TGTGCCAGCAGAACCTCGGGTCATGAGCAGTACTTC.

Worth noting for this clonotype: Germline and junction disagree at one end, which may indicate a read error. The chain employs TRBV11-1 and TRBJ2-6; TRBD1 might be the D (5 bases). The germline V gene has CDR1 SGHAT and CDR2 FQDESV (reference sequence). CDR3 length equals 13 residues. DNA for the CDR3: TGTGCCAGCAGCTTTACTGGGGCCAACGTCCAGACTTTC. Its translation is CASSFTGANVQTF. Drawing the rest from reference TRBV11-1 and TRBJ2-6, the complete variable domain is EAEVAQSPRYKITEKSQAVAFWCDPISGHATLYWYRQILGQGPELLVQFQDESVVDDSQLPKDRFSAERLKGVDSTLKIQPAELGDSAMYLCASSFTGANVQTFGAGSRLTVL.

This clonotype was observed at least ten times. V gene TRBV20-1 combines with J gene TRBJ1-2; no reliable D call. This CDR3 is 11 amino acids long. CDR1 and CDR2 (germline): DFQATT, SNEGSKA (reference sequence). The CDR3 spells CTPGSVAGYTF. CDR3 bases: TGCACCCCCGGTTCTGTTGCGGGCTACACCTTC.

A word on this clonotype: One end of the junction fails to match germline, which may point to a read error. This chain uses TRBV20-1 with TRBJ2-4, with D perhaps assigned TRBD1 or TRBD2 (5 bases each). Germline V gene sequence: CDR1 DFQATT, CDR2 SNEGSKA (reference sequence). CDR3 length equals 14 residues. CDR3 nucleotides: TGCAATGCTCCGGGACCTATAGCCAAAAACATTCAGTACTTC. It specifies CNAPGPIAKNIQYF.

This clonotype has only a few counts. The chain employs TRBV4-1 and TRBJ2-7, with TRBD1 identical over 10 bases. The CDR3 consists of 16 residues. The trim removed 0 bases at V and 1 base at J, leaving 3 bases unmatched. The V gene's germline CDR1 is MGHRA and CDR2 YSYEKL. CDR3: CASSQDGTGASYEQYF. DNA for the CDR3: TGCGCCAGCAGCCAAGATGGGACAGGGGCTTCCTACGAGCAGTACTTC.

Comments on this clonotype: At one end, the junction sequence differs from germline, possibly due to a read error. V is TRBV11-3 and J is TRBJ2-7; no definite D call. The germline CDR1 and CDR2 sequences are SGHNT and YENEEA. This CDR3 spans 11 amino acids. CDR3 loop: CASSLGGYEDF. The CDR3 region has the DNA TGTGCCAGCAGCTTAGGAGGATATGAGGACTTC.

The gene calls are TRBV28 and TRBJ2-5, with 8 bases matching TRBD1. The CDR3 is 14 amino acids. After removal of 8 bases from V and 2 bases from J, the junction contained 7 bases not matched to a gene. Germline V gene sequence: CDR1 MDHEN, CDR2 SYDVKM. The CDR3 here is CASGDRSVQETQYF. CDR3 DNA: TGTGCCAGCGGGGACAGGTCCGTTCAAGAGACCCAGTACTTC.